These 6 T cell receptor beta chains share one sample of origin, sequenced in a study of T cell responses to AZD1222 COVID-19 vaccine. TCRdb keeps only in-frame clones here, not all; method: immunoSEQ multiplex PCR. The table has 150,000 to 200,000 clones, almost 95% seen once. The sequencing here drew on peripheral blood, taken on day 0 of AZD1222 vaccination. These receptors originate from an adult in good health.

The chain is built from TRBV5-1 and TRBJ2-5; D is uncertain. The germline V and J ends were trimmed by 1 base and 5 bases, with 6 bases remaining between them. Germline assignment: CDR1 SGHRS and CDR2 YFSETQ. The CDR3 extends over 12 amino acids. The CDR3 region is CASSLTLETQYF. The CDR3 bases are TGCGCCAGCAGCTTGACCTTGGAGACCCAGTACTTC.

This clone was detected only once. The V gene is TRBV7-7, the J gene TRBJ2-1, with 11 positions matching TRBD2. The CDR3 has 15 amino acids. The trim removed 3 bases at V and 7 bases at J, leaving 5 bases unmatched. CDR1 SSHAT and CDR2 FNYEAQ come from the germline V gene (reference sequence). Here the CDR3 reads CASSFSGGAFNEQFF. The CDR3 region has the DNA TGTGCCAGCAGCTTTAGCGGGGGGGCTTTTAATGAGCAGTTCTTC.

J is TRBJ1-2 and V is TRBV19, with D tentatively TRBD1 (5 bases). V lost 7 bases to trimming and J lost 5 bases, with 23 bases between them. This CDR3 contains 16 residues. Germline assignment: CDR1 LNHDA and CDR2 SQIVND (reference sequence). CDR3 DNA: TGTGCCAGTACGACGGGACCGACCACAGTGGGTTATGGCTACACCTTC. It translates to CASTTGPTTVGYGYTF.

The rearrangement links TRBV30 to TRBJ1-4; 11 nucleotides line up with TRBD1. V shed 3 bases, J shed 3 bases, and the junction held 0 bases outside the gene matches. The CDR3 sequence is 14 residues long. CDR1 and CDR2 (germline): GTSNPN, SVGIG (reference sequence). CDR3 sequence reads: CAWRGQGANEKLFF. The CDR3 region has the DNA TGTGCCTGGAGGGGACAGGGGGCTAATGAAAAACTGTTTTTT.

This sequence joins TRBV7-9 and TRBJ2-3, with 8 bases matching TRBD1. The CDR3 extends over 16 amino acids. J lost 4 bases, V lost 2 bases, and 8 bases had no gene match. From germline, CDR1 is SEHNR and CDR2 FQNEAQ (reference sequence). The CDR3, as DNA: TGTGCCAGCAGCTTACGGATGGCAGGGGGCGCAGATACGCAGTATTTT. Its protein is CASSLRMAGGADTQYF.

The chain carries TRBV2 and TRBJ1-1; 10 nucleotides agree with TRBD1. V lost 6 bases and J lost 5; bases outside the gene matches: 6. Per the germline V gene, CDR1 is SNHLY and CDR2 is FYNNEI. CDR3 length: 14 amino acids. The DNA for the CDR3 is TGTGCCAGCAGCGAGGACAGGGGGGATACTGAAGCTTTCTTT. Encoded protein: CASSEDRGDTEAFF.